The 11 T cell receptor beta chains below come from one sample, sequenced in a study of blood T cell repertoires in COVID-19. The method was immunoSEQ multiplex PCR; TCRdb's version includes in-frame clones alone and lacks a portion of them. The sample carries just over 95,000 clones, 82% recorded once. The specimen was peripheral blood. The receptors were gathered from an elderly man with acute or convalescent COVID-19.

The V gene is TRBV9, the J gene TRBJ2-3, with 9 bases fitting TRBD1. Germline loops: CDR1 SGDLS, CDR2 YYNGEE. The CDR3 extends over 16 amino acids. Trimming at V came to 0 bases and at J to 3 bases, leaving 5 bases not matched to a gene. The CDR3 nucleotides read TGTGCCAGCAGCGTAGGGCCGGGACAGGGTACAGATACGCAGTATTTT. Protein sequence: CASSVGPGQGTDTQYF.

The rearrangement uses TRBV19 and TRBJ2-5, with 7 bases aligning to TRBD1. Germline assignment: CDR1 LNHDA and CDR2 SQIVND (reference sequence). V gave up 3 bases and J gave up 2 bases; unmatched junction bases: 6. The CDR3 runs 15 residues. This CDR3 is CASSIGQVGQETQYF. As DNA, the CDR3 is TGTGCCAGTAGTATCGGACAGGTTGGGCAAGAGACCCAGTACTTC.

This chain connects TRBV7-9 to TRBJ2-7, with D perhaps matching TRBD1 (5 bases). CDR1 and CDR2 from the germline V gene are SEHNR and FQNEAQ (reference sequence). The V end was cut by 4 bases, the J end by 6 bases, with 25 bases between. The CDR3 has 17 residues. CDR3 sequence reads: CASSSYGRGHLDLEQYF. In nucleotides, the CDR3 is TGTGCCAGCAGCTCCTATGGGCGTGGACACCTCGATCTCGAGCAGTACTTC.

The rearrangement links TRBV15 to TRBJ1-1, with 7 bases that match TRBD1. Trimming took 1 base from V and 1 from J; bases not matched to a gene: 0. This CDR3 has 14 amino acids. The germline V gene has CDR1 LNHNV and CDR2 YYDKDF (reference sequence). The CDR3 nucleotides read TGTGCCACCAGCAGAGCAGGGGGGAACACTGAAGCTTTCTTT. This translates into CATSRAGGNTEAFF.

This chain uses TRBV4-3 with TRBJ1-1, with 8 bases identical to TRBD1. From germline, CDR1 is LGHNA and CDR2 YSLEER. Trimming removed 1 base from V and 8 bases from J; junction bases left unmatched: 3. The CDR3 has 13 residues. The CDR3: CASSQGTGWEAFF. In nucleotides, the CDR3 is TGCGCCAGCAGCCAAGGGACAGGGTGGGAAGCTTTCTTT.

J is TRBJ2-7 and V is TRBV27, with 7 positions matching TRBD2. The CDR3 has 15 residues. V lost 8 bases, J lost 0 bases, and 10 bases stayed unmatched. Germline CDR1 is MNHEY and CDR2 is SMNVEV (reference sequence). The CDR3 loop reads CASSTVLAASYEQYF. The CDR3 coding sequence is TGTGCCAGCTCGACGGTTCTAGCGGCCTCCTACGAGCAGTACTTC.

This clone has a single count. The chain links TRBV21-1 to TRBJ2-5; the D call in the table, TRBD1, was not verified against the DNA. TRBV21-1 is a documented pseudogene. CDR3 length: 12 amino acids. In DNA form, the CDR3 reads TGTGCCAGCAGCCAGGGTCCAAAGACCCAGTACTTC. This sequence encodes CASSQGPKTQYF.

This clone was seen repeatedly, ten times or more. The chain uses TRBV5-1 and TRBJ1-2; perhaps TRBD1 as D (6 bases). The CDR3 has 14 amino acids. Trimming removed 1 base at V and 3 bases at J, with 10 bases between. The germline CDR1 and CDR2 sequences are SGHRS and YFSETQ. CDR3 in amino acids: CASSLTGGYYGYTF. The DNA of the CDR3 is TGCGCCAGCAGCTTGACTGGGGGCTACTATGGCTACACCTTC.

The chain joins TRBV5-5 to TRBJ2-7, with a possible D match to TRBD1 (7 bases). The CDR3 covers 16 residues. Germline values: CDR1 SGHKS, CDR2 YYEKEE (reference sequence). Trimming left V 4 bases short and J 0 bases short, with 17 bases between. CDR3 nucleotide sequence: TGTGCCAGCAGCGGCAGGGGGGCCCCGTTCTCCTACGAGCAGTACTTC. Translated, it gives CASSGRGAPFSYEQYF.

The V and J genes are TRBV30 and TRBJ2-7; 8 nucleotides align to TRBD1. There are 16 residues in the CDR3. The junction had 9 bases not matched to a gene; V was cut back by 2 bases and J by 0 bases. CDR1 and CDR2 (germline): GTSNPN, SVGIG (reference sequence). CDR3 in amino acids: CAWSSPMTGVSYEQYF. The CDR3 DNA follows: TGTGCCTGGAGTTCCCCAATGACAGGGGTCTCCTACGAGCAGTACTTC. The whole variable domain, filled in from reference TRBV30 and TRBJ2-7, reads SQTIHQWPATLVQPVGSPLSLECTVEGTSNPNLYWYRQAAGRGLQLLFYSVGIGQISSEVPQNLSASRPQDRQFILSSKKLLLSDSGFYLCAWSSPMTGVSYEQYFGPGTRLTVT.

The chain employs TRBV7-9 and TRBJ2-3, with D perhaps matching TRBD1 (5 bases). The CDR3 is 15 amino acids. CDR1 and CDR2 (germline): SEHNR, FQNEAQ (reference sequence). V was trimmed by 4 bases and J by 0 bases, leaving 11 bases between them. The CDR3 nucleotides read TGTGCCAGCAGCTCGCCGACAGTTAGCACAGATACGCAGTATTTT. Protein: CASSSPTVSTDTQYF.